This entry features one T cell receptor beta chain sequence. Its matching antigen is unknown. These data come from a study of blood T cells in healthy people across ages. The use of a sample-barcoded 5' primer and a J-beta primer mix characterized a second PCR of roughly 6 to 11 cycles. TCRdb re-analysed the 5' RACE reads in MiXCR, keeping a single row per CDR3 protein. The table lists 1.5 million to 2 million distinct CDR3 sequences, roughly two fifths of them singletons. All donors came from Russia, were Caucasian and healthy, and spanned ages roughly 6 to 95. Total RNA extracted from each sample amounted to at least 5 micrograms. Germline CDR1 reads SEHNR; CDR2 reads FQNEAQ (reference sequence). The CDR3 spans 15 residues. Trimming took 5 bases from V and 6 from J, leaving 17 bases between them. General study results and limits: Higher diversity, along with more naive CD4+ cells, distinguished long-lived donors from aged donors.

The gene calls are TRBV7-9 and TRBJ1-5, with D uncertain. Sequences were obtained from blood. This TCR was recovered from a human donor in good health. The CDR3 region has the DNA TGTGCCAGCAGCCGATCAGGTACCTGGGGTCAGCCCCAGCATTTT. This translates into CASSRSGTWGQPQHF. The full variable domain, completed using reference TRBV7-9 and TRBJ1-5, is DTGVSQNPRHKITKRGQNVTFRCDPISEHNRLYWYRQTLGQGPEFLTYFQNEAQLEKSRLLSDRFSAERPKGSFSTLEIQRTEQGDSAMYLCASSRSGTWGQPQHFGDGTRLSIL.